The T cell receptor beta chain described here comes from a study of blood T cells in healthy people across ages. Whole-study findings and limits: Calculation of diversity from one million T cells yielded estimates considered to be underestimates.

Concerning this clonotype itself: Its matching antigen is unknown.

The CDR3 runs 15 residues. V lost 1 base and J lost 5; bases outside the gene matches: 7. The germline gives CDR1 SGHTA, CDR2 FQGTGA. The second PCR ran 7 to 11 cycles with a sample-barcoded 5' primer and J-beta primers. From each sample, at least 2.5 million paired-end reads containing CDR3 were obtained. TCRdb itself ran the 5' RACE reads through MiXCR, one entry per CDR3 protein. Among more than 1,400,000 distinct CDR3 sequences, approximately 42% were seen once, and the ten largest hold less than 8%. J is TRBJ2-5 and V is TRBV7-3; 7 bases align to TRBD1. The source is a woman younger than 35 in good health. The sequenced sample was blood. CDR3 DNA sequence: TGTGCCAGCAGCTTAAGCGACAGGGACGGGGAGACCCAGTACTTC. Translating gives CASSLSDRDGETQYF. Using reference TRBV7-3 and TRBJ2-5 for the parts outside the CDR3, the full variable domain is GAGVSQTPSNKVTEKGKYVELRCDPISGHTALYWYRQSLGQGPEFLIYFQGTGAADDSGLPNDRFFAVRPEGSVSTLKIQRTERGDSAVYLCASSLSDRDGETQYFGPGTRLLVL.